A single T cell receptor beta chain is shown here with its context. What it recognizes is unknown. Profiling relied on immunoSEQ multiplex PCR, and the TCRdb table lists in-frame clones only, not all of them. The table shows about 41,000 clones, with about 80% occurring only once. The CDR3 contains 14 residues. Trimming pared 3 bases from V and 7 bases from J, leaving 12 bases between. Germline lookup yields CDR1 SGHTA and CDR2 FQGNSA. The data are from a study of OX40 agonist ivuxolimab in advanced cancers. As for the study in general: Every 2 weeks, patients got intravenous ivuxolimab at one of six dose levels (0.01-10 mg/kg). Patients with prior anti-PD-1, anti-PD-L1 or anti-CTLA-4 therapy were eligible; about 41% had some.

The study, taken as a whole, reports: Relatively little clonal expansion, among the lowest observed, appeared in partial responders at 0.1-3.0 mg/kg.

The chain uses TRBV7-2 and TRBJ1-4; D perhaps matches TRBD1 (6 bases). This TCR was recovered from an adult with an advanced solid tumor such as melanoma, head and neck, liver or kidney cancer. Sequencing was performed on CD4+ or CD8+ T cells sorted from blood, taken in a trial of the OX40 agonist ivuxolimab. The CDR3 reads CASSFRGESEKLFF. The CDR3 DNA reads as TGTGCCAGCAGCTTTAGGGGGGAAAGTGAAAAACTGTTTTTT.